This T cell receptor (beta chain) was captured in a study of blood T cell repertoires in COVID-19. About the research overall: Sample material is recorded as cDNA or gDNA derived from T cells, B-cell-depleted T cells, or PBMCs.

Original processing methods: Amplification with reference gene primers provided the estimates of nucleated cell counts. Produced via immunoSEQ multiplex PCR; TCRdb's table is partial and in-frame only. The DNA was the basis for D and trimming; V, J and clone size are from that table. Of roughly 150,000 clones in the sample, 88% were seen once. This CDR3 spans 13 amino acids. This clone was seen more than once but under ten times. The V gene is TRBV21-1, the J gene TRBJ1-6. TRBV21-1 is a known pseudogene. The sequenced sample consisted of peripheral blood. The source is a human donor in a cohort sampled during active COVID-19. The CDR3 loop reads CASSKVTGGPLHF. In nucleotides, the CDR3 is TGTGCCAGCAGCAAAGTGACGGGGGGACCCCTCCACTTT.